This T cell receptor beta chain was recovered during a study of T-cell reconstitution after alpha-beta-depleted transplantation in children. Trimming removed 6 bases at V and 4 bases at J, with 14 bases between. The CDR3 contains 14 residues. Germline CDR1 reads MNHNS; CDR2 reads SASEGT. This clonotype has ten or more counts. Unique molecular identifiers featured in how the TCRbeta library was prepared. TCRdb reprocessed the PCR reads via MiXCR and lists one record per CDR3 protein. This repertoire shows 200,000 to 250,000 distinct CDR3 sequences, 8% to 10% found once; its top ten account for 5% to 7%.

Material: PBMCs from the stem cell graft donor, obtained from the stem cell graft. The chain recombines TRBV6-1 with TRBJ2-3; D gene ambiguous. This sequence was found in a human donor who donated a stem cell graft to a child with acute lymphoblastic leukemia. CDR3 sequence (DNA): TGTGCCAGCAGGACCTCTGGCCCCGCAGATACGCAGTATTTT. Translating it yields CASRTSGPADTQYF.